The following is a T cell receptor beta chain sequence with its context. These data originate in a study of control samples from healthy donors and cancer patients. TCRdb's copy holds only in-frame clones and misses some; the assay was immunoSEQ multiplex PCR. The table has about 250,000 clones, 82% seen once. Sequences were obtained from PBMCs. This sequence was found in a woman aged 60 to 75 with lung cancer.

Here the CDR3 reads CATSVSRGTQETQYF. The CDR3 region has the DNA TGTGCCACCAGTGTTTCGCGGGGAACCCAAGAGACCCAGTACTTC. The chain has TRBV24-1 and TRBJ2-5; D is perhaps TRBD2 (6 bases). V was clipped by 5 bases and J by 1 base, with 13 bases between them. Germline loops: CDR1 KGHDR, CDR2 SFDVKD. This CDR3 region has 15 residues.